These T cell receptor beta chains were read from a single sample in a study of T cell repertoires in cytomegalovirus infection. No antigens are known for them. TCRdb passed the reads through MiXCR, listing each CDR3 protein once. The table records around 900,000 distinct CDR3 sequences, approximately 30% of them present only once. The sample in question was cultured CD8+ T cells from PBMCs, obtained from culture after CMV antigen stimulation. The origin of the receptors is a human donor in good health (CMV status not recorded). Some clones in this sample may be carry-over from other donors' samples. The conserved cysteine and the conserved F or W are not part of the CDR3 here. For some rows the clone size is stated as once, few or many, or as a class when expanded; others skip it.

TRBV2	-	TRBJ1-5	ASSEAKVRSNQPQH
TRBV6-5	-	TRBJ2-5	ASSRAVRETQY
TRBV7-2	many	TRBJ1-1	ASSLGLGTEAF
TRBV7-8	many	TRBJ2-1	ASSFRSGTNKYNEQF
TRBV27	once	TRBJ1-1	ASSPTVGKVNTEAF
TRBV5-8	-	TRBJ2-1	ASSIQGFSYNEQF
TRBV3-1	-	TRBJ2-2	ASSLGLAGETGELF
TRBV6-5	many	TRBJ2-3	ASTLRGRGTDTQY
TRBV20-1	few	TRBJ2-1	SARDLLGTSGGHKSSYNEQF
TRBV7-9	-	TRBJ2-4	ASSSGGVISIQY
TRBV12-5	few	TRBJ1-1	ASEDRGFGTEAF
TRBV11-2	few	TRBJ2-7	ASSLVNIGQPYEQY
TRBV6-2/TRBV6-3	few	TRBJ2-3	ASSYPPRTDTQY
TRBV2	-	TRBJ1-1	ASRARTGGRNTEAF
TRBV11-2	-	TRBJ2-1	ASSSGEDEQF
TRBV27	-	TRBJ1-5	ASSPSSGDSRDQPQH
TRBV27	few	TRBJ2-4	ASSRPWDGTNIQY
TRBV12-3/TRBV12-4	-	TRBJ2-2	ANSATTGELF
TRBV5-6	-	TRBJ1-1	ASSLLGFENTEAF
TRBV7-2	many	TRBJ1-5	ASSLDVGAGQPQH
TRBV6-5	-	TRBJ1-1	ASSKGTATYITEAF
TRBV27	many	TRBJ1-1	ASSLLHRGSNTEAF
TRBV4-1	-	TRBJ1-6	ASTGQLNSPLH
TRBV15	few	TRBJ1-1	ATSRVLGNTEAF
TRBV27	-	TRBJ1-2	ASSSRTGYPHYGYT
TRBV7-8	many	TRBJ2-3	ASSLLLQDGDTQY
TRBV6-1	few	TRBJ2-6	ASSHGRNSGANVLT
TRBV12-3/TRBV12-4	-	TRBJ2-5	ASRGQGTQY
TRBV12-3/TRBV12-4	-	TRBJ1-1	ASSLGQPYGQAF
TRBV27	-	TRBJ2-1	ASSKGQINEQF
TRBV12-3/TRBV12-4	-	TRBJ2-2	ASSNPRGPLTGELF
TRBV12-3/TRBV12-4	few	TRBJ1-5	ASRVRGRNQPQH
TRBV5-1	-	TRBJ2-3	ANSPRGHTDTQY
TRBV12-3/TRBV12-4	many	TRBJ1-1	ASSLYDEAF
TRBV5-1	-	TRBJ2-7	ASSASGSLYEQY
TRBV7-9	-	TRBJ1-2	ASSLQIGPNYGYT